This is a list of T cell receptor beta chains from one sample in a study of shared clonotypes between healthy human individuals. TCRdb keeps only in-frame clones here, not all; method: immunoSEQ multiplex PCR. The data show some 1 million clones, around 76% seen once. Sequencing was carried out using memory CD4+ T cells sorted from blood. The receptors come from a man younger than 35 in good health. Each CDR3 is given with its conserved first and last residue. A D gene is named only where the DNA matches it firmly. Clone size is shown for a subset of rows, as once, few, many or a class of expanded clone.

v_gene,j_gene,abundance,d_gene,CDR3nt,CDR3aa
TRBV18,TRBJ1-1,few,TRBD1,TGTACCAGTTCAGACAGGGCTGAAGCTTTCTTT,CTSSDRAEAFF
TRBV5-1,TRBJ2-1,NA,TRBD2,TGCGCCAGCAGCTTGGAGTTAGCGGGGTACAATGAGCAGTTCTTC,CASSLELAGYNEQFF
TRBV7-3,TRBJ1-2,NA,TRBD1,TGTGCCAGCAGCCCGACAGGGGGCGGCGGCTACACCTTC,CASSPTGGGGYTF
TRBV7-2,TRBJ1-2,NA,NA,TGTGCCAGCAGCTTAGGGGGGGCGGATGGCTACACCTTC,CASSLGGADGYTF
TRBV19,TRBJ2-3,NA,NA,TGTGCCAGTAGTATCGGGACATCGACTAGCACAGATACGCAGTATTTT,CASSIGTSTSTDTQYF
TRBV11-2,TRBJ2-7,NA,TRBD1,TGTGCCAGCAGCCTAGAGGGGGCAGGGGGCGATCGGGTTAAATACTTC,CASSLEGAGGDRVKYF
TRBV28,TRBJ1-2,NA,NA,TGTGCCAGCAGTTTACCGACAGTTTTCTATGGCTACACCTTC,CASSLPTVFYGYTF
TRBV6-1,TRBJ2-4,NA,NA,TGTGCCAGCAGTGGCGGGGCTCCGGTAGCCAAAAACATTCAGTACTTC,CASSGGAPVAKNIQYF
TRBV30,TRBJ2-7,NA,NA,TGTGCCTGGAGTGTTGCCAAAACGAGGGGCGAGCAGTACTTC,CAWSVAKTRGEQYF
TRBV5-4,TRBJ1-4,NA,TRBD1,TGTGCCAGCAGCAAGGGGACAGGGTTAACTAATGAAAAACTGTTTTTT,CASSKGTGLTNEKLFF
TRBV11-2,TRBJ1-5,NA,TRBD1,TGTGCCAGCAGCCGGACAGGGAGTGGCAATCAGCCCCAGCATTTT,CASSRTGSGNQPQHF
TRBV4-1,TRBJ1-1,NA,TRBD1,TGCGCCAGCAGCCCGACAGGGCCGAACACTGAAGCTTTCTTT,CASSPTGPNTEAFF
TRBV11-3,TRBJ1-4,NA,NA,TGTGCCAGCAGCTTAGATCGAGGGCCCCGTAATGAAAAACTGTTTTTT,CASSLDRGPRNEKLFF
TRBV20-1,TRBJ2-7,NA,NA,TGCAGTGCTAGAGACTGGGGAGTTAAGTACTTC,CSARDWGVKYF
TRBV4-1,TRBJ2-5,NA,NA,TGCGCCAGCAGCCAAGAGAACGGGGGTCAGGAGACCCAGTACTTC,CASSQENGGQETQYF
TRBV4-3,TRBJ2-7,NA,NA,TGCGCCAGCAGCCAGGACTACTCGGTTTCCTACGAGCAGTACTTC,CASSQDYSVSYEQYF
TRBV2,TRBJ2-7,NA,TRBD1,TGTGCCAGCAGGCTGAAGGGACAGCTCTACGAGCAGTACTTC,CASRLKGQLYEQYF
TRBV19,TRBJ1-2,NA,TRBD1,TGTGCCAGTAGTCATACCGGGACAGGGGGCTGGTATGGCTACACCTTC,CASSHTGTGGWYGYTF
TRBV10-1,TRBJ2-7,NA,TRBD1,TGCGCCAGCAGTGAGTCGACAGGGGGCGTCCACGAGCAGTACTTC,CASSESTGGVHEQYF
TRBV9,TRBJ1-3,NA,TRBD1,TGTGCCAGCAGCGCGGCCCCATCAGTTAACAGGGGTCCTGGAAACACCATATATTTT,CASSAAPSVNRGPGNTIYF
TRBV7-9,TRBJ2-1,NA,NA,TGTGCCAGCAGCCTATGGACCGGGCCAGGTTTATACAATGAGCAGTTCTTC,CASSLWTGPGLYNEQFF
TRBV6-6,TRBJ2-2,NA,TRBD2,TGTGCCAGCAGTTACTCCGGACTAGCGGGGGAGCTGTTTTTT,CASSYSGLAGELFF
TRBV10-3,TRBJ1-2,NA,NA,TGTGCCATCGGAGACAACTATGGCTACACCTTC,CAIGDNYGYTF
TRBV9,TRBJ2-6,few,NA,TGTGCCAGCAGCCCCGGGAGCTCTGGGGCCAACGTCCTGACTTTC,CASSPGSSGANVLTF
TRBV6-6,TRBJ1-3,NA,NA,TGTGCCAGCAGGGCAGGGGATCCTGGAAACACCATATATTTT,CASRAGDPGNTIYF
TRBV7-2,TRBJ1-5,NA,NA,TGTGCCAGCAGCTTAACCAGCAATCAGCCCCAGCATTTT,CASSLTSNQPQHF
TRBV5-1,TRBJ2-2,few,NA,TGCGCCAGCAGCTTGGGGGGTATGAACACCGGGGAGCTGTTTTTT,CASSLGGMNTGELFF
TRBV28,TRBJ2-7,NA,NA,TGTGCCAGCAGTTTTCGGGCCGAGCAGTACTTC,CASSFRAEQYF
TRBV5-6,TRBJ2-6,NA,NA,TGTGCCAGCAGCTTGGGGACGTTCGTCTGGGGGGCCAACGTCCTGACTTTC,CASSLGTFVWGANVLTF
TRBV4-3,TRBJ1-5,NA,NA,TGCGCCAGCAGCCAAACCCGGGACACGGCCGGGCAGCCCCAGCATTTT,CASSQTRDTAGQPQHF
TRBV6-1,TRBJ1-5,NA,NA,TGTGCCAGCACGGAGCAGGGGAGAGCTCAGCCCCAGCATTTT,CASTEQGRAQPQHF
TRBV20-1,TRBJ2-1,NA,NA,TGCAGTGCTACTTCCTACAATGAGCAGTTCTTC,CSATSYNEQFF
TRBV5-1,TRBJ2-2,NA,NA,TGCGCCAGCAGCTTCGTTCCCGGCTTCGTGGCCGGGGAGCTGTTTTTT,CASSFVPGFVAGELFF
TRBV11-2,TRBJ1-2,NA,NA,TGTGCCAGCAGCTTAGACCCGACCCGTCCGGGGGCCTATGGCTACACCTTC,CASSLDPTRPGAYGYTF
TRBV2,TRBJ2-3,NA,TRBD2,TGTGCCACCACCCGACTAGCCCCAGATACGCAGTATTTT,CATTRLAPDTQYF
TRBV7-9,TRBJ2-7,NA,TRBD2,TGTGCCAGCAGCTCATACCGCGGGGGAGAGCAGTACTTC,CASSSYRGGEQYF
TRBV6-6,TRBJ1-1,NA,TRBD1,TGTGCCAGCACTCGTGACAGGGTGGACACTGAAGCTTTCTTT,CASTRDRVDTEAFF
TRBV28,TRBJ2-5,many,NA,TGTGCCAGCAGTTTATGGATAACAGGTTGGGCGACACCGCGTGAGACCCAGTACTTC,CASSLWITGWATPRETQYF
TRBV10-3,TRBJ2-3,NA,NA,TGTGCCATCAGTGGCGGCTTCACAGATACGCAGTATTTT,CAISGGFTDTQYF
TRBV30,TRBJ1-2,NA,NA,TGTGCCTCAACGGGCGCGGTAAGCTACACCTTC,CASTGAVSYTF
TRBV9,TRBJ1-2,NA,NA,TGTGCCAGCAGCGTAGATGGGGGGCATTCAGTCGGCTACACCTTC,CASSVDGGHSVGYTF
TRBV15,TRBJ2-2,NA,TRBD2,TGTGCCACCAGCAGGAGGGCGGGAGCGCTTGACACCGGGGAGCTGTTTTTT,CATSRRAGALDTGELFF
TRBV7-2,TRBJ1-5,NA,NA,TGTGCCAGCAGCTTAGAATTAGGTCAGCCCCAGCATTTT,CASSLELGQPQHF
TRBV30,TRBJ1-1,NA,NA,TGTGCCTGGAGCCGGGGGGCGACGAACACTGAAGCTTTCTTT,CAWSRGATNTEAFF
TRBV9,TRBJ2-2,NA,NA,TGTGCCAGCAGCGTAACACATACCGGGGAGCTGTTTTTT,CASSVTHTGELFF
TRBV18,TRBJ2-5,NA,NA,TGTGCCAGCTCACCACGGGACCTCCAGGCTAAGACCCAGTACTTC,CASSPRDLQAKTQYF
TRBV12-5,TRBJ2-2,NA,TRBD2,TGTGCTAGTGGTTTGGTACTAGCGGGAGGGATGGGCACCGGGGAGCTGTTTTTT,CASGLVLAGGMGTGELFF
TRBV4-1,TRBJ2-3,few,TRBD2,TGCGCCAGCAGCCAAGTGCCGGGACTAGAGCGCACAGATACGCAGTATTTT,CASSQVPGLERTDTQYF
TRBV5-4,TRBJ1-1,NA,TRBD1,TGTGCCAGCAGGGAGGGACAGGGGGAAATATACACTGAAGCTTTCTTT,CASREGQGEIYTEAFF
TRBV6-5,TRBJ2-7,NA,TRBD1,TGTGCCAGCAGGGGCCGGGACAGGGGAAACGAGCAGTACTTC,CASRGRDRGNEQYF